A single sample gave rise to the 27 T cell receptor beta chains below, sequenced in a study of blood T cell repertoires in COVID-19. Generated by immunoSEQ multiplex PCR, the TCRdb table keeps only in-frame clones and is missing some. The data hold around 300,000 clones, with 90% observed a single time. The sample taken for sequencing was PBMCs or T cells enriched from blood (not recorded which). Every receptor here comes from a woman between 18 and 29 years old with acute COVID-19.

The chain couples TRBV11-3 to TRBJ2-1, with 9 bases lining up with TRBD1. Germline V lookup: CDR1 SGHNT, CDR2 YENEEA. The CDR3 length is 14 residues. Trimming at V came to 5 bases and at J to 7 bases, leaving 6 bases not matched to a gene. CDR3 sequence: CASSLRDRENEQFF. DNA for the CDR3: TGTGCCAGCAGCCTCCGGGACAGGGAGAATGAGCAGTTCTTC.

The CDR3 is CASPGTHNSPLHF. DNA of the CDR3: TGTGCCAGCCCCGGGACACATAATTCACCCCTCCACTTT. The rearrangement joins TRBV6-4 to TRBJ1-6; D is possibly TRBD1 (6 bases). Trimming shortened V by 8 bases and J by 5 bases, and 10 bases separated the two germline ends. The germline V gene has CDR1 MRHNA and CDR2 SNTAGT. The CDR3 contains 13 residues.

The chain carries TRBV3-1 (or the pseudogene TRBV3-2) and TRBJ2-7, with 7 bases aligning to TRBD2. The V segment lost 7 bases and the J segment 4 bases; nucleotides outside the gene matches: 7. This CDR3 has 13 residues. CDR1 is LGHDT and CDR2 is YNNKEL in the germline V gene (reference sequence). The CDR3 DNA reads as TGTGCCAGCATGAGGGAGGGAGGTTACGAGCAGTACTTC. The encoded protein is CASMREGGYEQYF.

CDR3 residues: CASNSRRVGSAYEQYF. The CDR3 coding sequence is TGTGCCAGCAACTCCCGACGGGTCGGGTCGGCCTACGAGCAGTACTTC. V usage is TRBV27 and J usage is TRBJ2-7; no reliable D call. The germline V gene encodes CDR1 MNHEY and CDR2 SMNVEV (reference sequence). V shed 7 bases and J shed 2 bases, with 21 bases lying between them. This CDR3 has 16 residues.

The count of this clone is one. V is TRBV6-5 and J is TRBJ1-1; D unresolved. CDR1 is MNHEY and CDR2 is SVGAGI in the germline V gene. Trimming shortened V by 2 bases and J by 10 bases, and 14 bases separated the two germline ends. This CDR3 contains 13 residues. The CDR3 DNA reads TGTGCCAGCAGTTACCGTACAGTCGAGGGAGCTTTCTTT. It codes for CASSYRTVEGAFF.

The V gene is TRBV11-3, the J gene TRBJ2-7; D might be TRBD2 (6 bases). CDR1 is SGHNT, CDR2 YENEEA, per germline. The CDR3 extends over 17 amino acids. V gave up 1 base and J gave up 0 bases, with 16 bases separating them. This CDR3 reads CASSLVSWGGNSYEQYF. In DNA form, the CDR3 reads TGTGCCAGCAGCTTAGTTAGTTGGGGCGGGAACTCCTACGAGCAGTACTTC.

The chain combines TRBV7-3 with TRBJ2-3; 8 nucleotides line up with TRBD1. Per the germline V gene, CDR1 is SGHTA and CDR2 is FQGTGA. Unmatched junction bases numbered 9, after V lost 8 bases and J lost 5 bases. This CDR3 is 14 amino acids long. The CDR3 loop is CASSGQGALDTQYF. CDR3 sequence (DNA): TGTGCCAGCTCGGGGCAGGGGGCTTTAGATACGCAGTATTTT.

This chain links TRBV11-3 with TRBJ2-3, with D unclear. This CDR3 has 13 residues. V gave up 3 bases and J gave up 6 bases, with 10 bases separating them. Germline CDR1 SGHNT, CDR2 YENEEA. Here the CDR3 reads CASSFQVPDTQYF. CDR3 in DNA: TGTGCCAGCAGCTTTCAGGTCCCGGATACGCAGTATTTT.

This clone was found a few times. The chain links TRBV3-1 (or the pseudogene TRBV3-2) to TRBJ1-2, with unresolved D. This CDR3 region has 13 residues. V lost 7 bases, J lost 2 bases, and 11 bases lay in between. Germline V gene sequence: CDR1 LGHDT, CDR2 YNNKEL (reference sequence). The CDR3 nucleotides read TGTGCCAGCACCCTCGGCGGCAACTATGGCTACACCTTC. Its protein product is CASTLGGNYGYTF.

The rearrangement uses TRBV3-1 (or the pseudogene TRBV3-2) and TRBJ2-7; a weak D match, TRBD2 (6 bases). With 3 bases removed from V and 3 bases from J, the gap between germline ends came to 18 bases. This CDR3 comprises 16 residues. The V gene's germline CDR1 is LGHDT and CDR2 YNNKEL (reference sequence). This CDR3 reads CASSHWRAGGHYEQYF. The CDR3 DNA sequence: TGTGCCAGCAGCCATTGGCGAGCGGGCGGGCACTACGAGCAGTACTTC.

The chain couples TRBV7-3 to TRBJ1-2; possibly TRBD1 for D (5 bases). Per the germline V gene, CDR1 is SGHTA and CDR2 is FQGTGA. V lost 5 bases and J 5 bases, leaving 12 bases between the germline ends. The CDR3 totals 13 residues. CDR3 amino acids: CASSQETEYGYTF. CDR3 in DNA: TGTGCCAGCAGCCAAGAGACAGAGTATGGCTACACCTTC. Filled out from reference TRBV7-3 and TRBJ1-2, the complete variable domain reads GAGVSQTPSNKVTEKGKYVELRCDPISGHTALYWYRQSLGQGPEFLIYFQGTGAADDSGLPNDRFFAVRPEGSVSTLKIQRTERGDSAVYLCASSQETEYGYTFGSGTRLTVV.

This clone was observed a single time. V and J are TRBV4-2 and TRBJ1-5; D gene ambiguous. Trimming cost V 0 bases and J 5 bases, with 11 bases left between them. From germline, CDR1 is LGHNA and CDR2 YNFKEQ. CDR3 length equals 15 residues. CDR3 in amino acids: CASSQETSGYQPQHF. CDR3 sequence (DNA): TGTGCCAGCAGCCAAGAAACCAGCGGGTATCAGCCCCAGCATTTT.

The V call is TRBV12-3 or TRBV12-4, the J call TRBJ2-1; no clear D gene. This CDR3 region has 11 residues. V was shortened by 8 bases and J by 6 bases, with 8 bases between the two germline ends. The chain's CDR3 is CASLEINEQFF. For the CDR3, the DNA is TGTGCCAGCCTCGAGATCAATGAGCAGTTCTTC.

This clone was picked up one time. The J gene is TRBJ1-5, the V gene TRBV30; D perhaps matches TRBD1 (6 bases). V lost 1 base and J lost 5, with 21 bases in between. The CDR3 runs to 17 residues. CDR1 and CDR2 (germline): GTSNPN, SVGIG (reference sequence). Here the CDR3 reads CAWSEGDRPTPDQPQHF. CDR3 nucleotides: TGTGCCTGGAGTGAAGGAGACAGGCCGACCCCGGATCAGCCCCAGCATTTT.

This chain joins TRBV2 and TRBJ2-4; 8 bases map to TRBD2. Trimming at V came to 3 bases and at J to 3 bases, leaving 10 bases not matched to a gene. Germline V gene lookup returns CDR1 SNHLY and CDR2 FYNNEI. This CDR3 region has 17 residues. Here the CDR3 DNA reads TGTGCCAGCAGTGACTGGGGCGGGAGGATTGGCAAAAACATTCAGTACTTC. Protein sequence: CASSDWGGRIGKNIQYF.

The rearrangement links TRBV6-5 to TRBJ2-2; a weak D match, TRBD2 (6 bases). The CDR3 spans 14 residues. The germline gives CDR1 MNHEY, CDR2 SVGAGI. Deletions cut 1 base from V and 4 bases from J, with 7 bases between. CDR3 bases: TGTGCCAGCAGTTACTTTAGCGGCACCGGGGAGCTGTTTTTT. Protein sequence: CASSYFSGTGELFF.

The gene calls are TRBV5-4 and TRBJ1-1; D is ambiguous. Germline V lookup: CDR1 SGHNT, CDR2 YYREEE (reference sequence). V was trimmed by 0 bases and J by 8 bases, leaving 8 bases between them. The CDR3 extends over 12 amino acids. DNA of the CDR3: TGTGCCAGCAGCTTGGTCCCGGGGGAAGCTTTCTTT. The encoded protein is CASSLVPGEAFF.

V and J are TRBV7-3 and TRBJ2-1; D is possibly TRBD1 (8 bases). Trimming pared 0 bases from V and 2 bases from J, leaving 14 bases between. This CDR3 is built from 17 residues. The germline gives CDR1 SGHTA, CDR2 FQGTGA. CDR3 bases: TGTGCCAGCAGCTTAACGAGAACAGGGGGGGCCTACAATGAGCAGTTCTTC. Translation gives CASSLTRTGGAYNEQFF.

The chain recombines TRBV9 with TRBJ1-4; possibly TRBD1 for D (5 bases). Germline CDR1 reads SGDLS; CDR2 reads YYNGEE. Trimming cost V 2 bases and J 7 bases, with 15 bases left between them. This CDR3 has 15 residues. CDR3: CASSVGLQPGEKLFF. CDR3 DNA sequence: TGTGCCAGCAGCGTGGGGCTACAACCAGGTGAAAAACTGTTTTTT.

The chain uses TRBV7-2 and TRBJ1-2; 7 nucleotides align to TRBD1. The ends lost 2 bases at V and 1 base at J; junction bases unmatched: 7. Germline CDR1 is SGHTA and CDR2 is FQGNSA. The CDR3 has 16 amino acids. CDR3 coding DNA: TGTGCCAGCAGCTTATCGGCAGGGGGTTTTAACTATGGCTACACCTTC. Amino acids: CASSLSAGGFNYGYTF.

The CDR3 bases are TGTGCCAGCAGTCCCCTACGACTAGCGGGAGGCGTGGGCCATGATACGCAGTATTTT. This sequence encodes CASSPLRLAGGVGHDTQYF. This chain joins TRBV27 and TRBJ2-3, with 13 bases identical to TRBD2. Trimming removed 5 bases from V and 6 bases from J; junction bases left unmatched: 17. Looked up from germline, CDR1 is MNHEY and CDR2 is SMNVEV (reference sequence). The CDR3 covers 19 residues.

This chain links TRBV19 with TRBJ2-1; no firm D call. Trimming removed 0 bases from V and 4 bases from J, with 25 bases in between. The CDR3 sequence is 20 residues long. Germline V CDR1 and CDR2: LNHDA, SQIVND (reference sequence). As DNA, the CDR3 is TGTGCCAGTAGTATAGATTCCCCCAGTTTAGCCCCCACGACTTACAATGAGCAGTTCTTC. This translates into CASSIDSPSLAPTTYNEQFF.

This CDR3 reads CASSQERFSSYEQYF. CDR3 nucleotide sequence: TGCGCCAGCAGCCAAGAGCGGTTTAGCTCCTACGAGCAGTACTTC. The V call is TRBV4-1, the J call TRBJ2-7; D is undetermined. V was pared by 0 bases and J by 0 bases, with 9 bases between. In germline, CDR1 is MGHRA, CDR2 YSYEKL. This CDR3 contains 15 residues.

V gene TRBV7-2 combines with J gene TRBJ2-4, with D tentatively TRBD1 (5 bases). The CDR3 spans 14 residues. Trimming took 5 bases from V and 0 from J, leaving 8 bases between them. The germline V gene encodes CDR1 SGHTA and CDR2 FQGNSA. CDR3 bases: TGTGCCAGCAGCCCCCAGGGAGCCAAAAACATTCAGTACTTC. As protein: CASSPQGAKNIQYF.

The chain recombines TRBV3-1 (or the pseudogene TRBV3-2) with TRBJ2-7; TRBD1 matches 7 bases. CDR3 length: 15 residues. Germline values: CDR1 LGHDT, CDR2 YNNKEL (reference sequence). V lost 3 bases and J lost 7; bases outside the gene matches: 12. Here the CDR3 DNA reads TGTGCCAGCAGCCATGCGACAGGGCCGCCTGGGGAGCAGTACTTC. This sequence encodes CASSHATGPPGEQYF.

The gene calls are TRBV28 and TRBJ1-1; the D gene is possibly TRBD1 (5 bases). CDR1 MDHEN and CDR2 SYDVKM come from the germline V gene. V was trimmed by 2 bases and J by 11 bases, leaving 18 bases between them. The CDR3 covers 14 residues. CDR3 sequence reads: CASSLGQGYSGAFF. The CDR3, as DNA: TGTGCCAGCAGTTTAGGGCAGGGCTACTCTGGGGCTTTCTTT.

The rearrangement uses TRBV29-1 and TRBJ2-7; TRBD1 matches 8 bases. Trimming took 4 bases from V and 5 from J; bases not matched to a gene: 10. Germline V gene lookup returns CDR1 SQVTM and CDR2 ANQGSEA. This CDR3 is built from 14 residues. As DNA, the CDR3 is TGCAGCGTTGGACCCCACAGGGGGGACAACGAGCAGTACTTC. This encodes CSVGPHRGDNEQYF.